These 20 T cell receptor beta chains came from one sample sequenced in a study of PD-L1 blockade in urothelial cancer. Libraries were prepared by immunoSEQ multiplex PCR; TCRdb keeps only in-frame clonotypes and omits some of them. The table includes 57,000 or so clones, about 80% detected once. The sequenced sample was PBMCs, obtained around atezolizumab (anti-PD-L1) treatment. These receptors were collected from a man between 65 and 80 years old with urothelial cancer.

This chain joins TRBV18 and TRBJ1-1; TRBD1 agrees at 7 bases. This CDR3 spans 14 amino acids. Trimming cost V 0 bases and J 8 bases; bases outside gene matches: 6. Germline CDR1 reads KGHSH; CDR2 reads LQKENI. For the CDR3, the DNA is TGTGCCAGCTCACCACCAACGACAGGGTCCGAAGCTTTCTTT. Protein sequence: CASSPPTTGSEAFF.

V gene TRBV6-1 combines with J gene TRBJ2-1; 9 bases map to TRBD2. Germline V CDR1 and CDR2: MNHNS, SASEGT. The V and J ends lost 2 bases and 4 bases, in that order; junction bases with no gene match: 3. The CDR3 consists of 15 residues. The CDR3 DNA sequence: TGTGCCAGCAGTGAAAGCGGGAGGCCGTACAATGAGCAGTTCTTC. This translates into CASSESGRPYNEQFF.

Remarks on this clone: A junction end diverges from the germline sequence, so it may reflect a read error. The chain carries TRBV7-7 and TRBJ2-1; TRBD2 aligns across 15 bases. From germline, CDR1 is SSHAT and CDR2 FNYEAQ (reference sequence). The length of the CDR3 is 19 residues. The CDR3 here is CASSLDGGLAGGTYNEQFF. The CDR3 DNA follows: TGTGCTAGCAGCTTAGATGGGGGACTAGCGGGAGGCACCTACAATGAGCAGTTCTTC.

This sequence joins TRBV29-1 and TRBJ1-2; 7 bases map to TRBD1. The V gene's germline CDR1 is SQVTM and CDR2 ANQGSEA. The trim removed 7 bases at V and 2 bases at J, leaving 4 bases unmatched. The CDR3 has 12 residues. In DNA form, the CDR3 reads TGCAGCGGGGGGACAGCGAACTATGGCTACACCTTC. Encoded protein: CSGGTANYGYTF.

V usage is TRBV7-8 and J usage is TRBJ1-5; D may be TRBD1 (5 bases). V was shortened by 5 bases and J by 1 base, with 15 bases between the two germline ends. Germline CDR1 and CDR2: SGHVS and FQNEAQ. The CDR3 has 16 residues. The CDR3 reads CASSPRGGVSNQPQHF. CDR3 nucleotide sequence: TGTGCCAGCAGCCCTCGGGGGGGGGTAAGCAATCAGCCCCAGCATTTT. The whole variable domain, filled in from reference TRBV7-8 and TRBJ1-5, reads GAGVSQSPRYKVAKRGQDVALRCDPISGHVSLFWYQQALGQGPEFLTYFQNEAQLDKSGLPSDRFFAERPEGSVSTLKIQRTQQEDSAVYLCASSPRGGVSNQPQHFGDGTRLSIL.

J is TRBJ1-4 and V is TRBV19, with D unresolved. Trimming removed 7 bases from V and 0 bases from J, with 9 bases in between. In germline, CDR1 is LNHDA, CDR2 SQIVND (reference sequence). The CDR3 covers 14 residues. CDR3 sequence reads: CASKRSATNEKLFF. The DNA of the CDR3 is TGTGCCAGTAAACGGAGTGCAACTAATGAAAAACTGTTTTTT.

The CDR3 spells CASSFAGGLPDTQYF. The CDR3 nucleotides read TGCGCCAGCAGCTTCGCGGGAGGGCTGCCAGATACGCAGTATTTT. The chain uses TRBV5-1 and TRBJ2-3, with 9 bases identical to TRBD2. Per the germline V gene, CDR1 is SGHRS and CDR2 is YFSETQ. The CDR3 is 15 amino acids. V was pared by 2 bases and J by 4 bases, with 5 bases of the junction left unmatched.

V usage is TRBV6-1 and J usage is TRBJ1-5; 10 bases align to TRBD1. This CDR3 contains 14 residues. Germline V lookup: CDR1 MNHNS, CDR2 SASEGT. V shed 8 bases and J 4 bases; nucleotides not matched to a gene: 5. The CDR3: CASGQGERNQPQHF. The CDR3 nucleotides read TGTGCCAGCGGACAGGGGGAAAGGAATCAGCCCCAGCATTTT.

The chain recombines TRBV6-1 with TRBJ2-7; possibly TRBD1 for D (6 bases). The CDR3 runs 13 residues. V was pared by 2 bases and J by 2 bases, with 7 bases between. From germline, CDR1 is MNHNS and CDR2 SASEGT. The CDR3 sequence is CASSEHRAYEQYF. The CDR3 region has the DNA TGTGCCAGCAGTGAACACAGGGCCTACGAGCAGTACTTC.

The J gene is TRBJ2-3, the V gene TRBV27, with 11 bases aligning to TRBD1. CDR1 MNHEY and CDR2 SMNVEV come from the germline V gene (reference sequence). This CDR3 is 15 amino acids long. Trimming cost V 5 bases and J 4 bases; bases outside gene matches: 5. CDR3 DNA sequence: TGTGCCAGCAGTATCGGGACAGGGGGTTCAGATACGCAGTATTTT. The encoded protein is CASSIGTGGSDTQYF.

This clone was recorded once. The V call is TRBV5-1, the J call TRBJ1-1; D is perhaps TRBD1 (6 bases). V gave up 5 bases and J gave up 1 base, with 15 bases separating them. CDR3 length: 15 amino acids. Germline V gene lookup returns CDR1 SGHRS and CDR2 YFSETQ. CDR3 loop: CASSTQGPGNTEAFF. The DNA for the CDR3 is TGCGCCAGCAGTACACAGGGACCGGGGAACACTGAAGCTTTCTTT.

This sequence joins TRBV5-1 and TRBJ1-3; 9 positions match TRBD1. The V gene's germline CDR1 is SGHRS and CDR2 YFSETQ. This CDR3 has 14 residues. Unmatched junction bases numbered 2, after V lost 3 bases and J lost 4 bases. Here the CDR3 reads CASSSGQGGNTIYF. CDR3 bases: TGCGCCAGCAGCTCCGGACAGGGGGGAAACACCATATATTTT.

This chain connects TRBV11-2 to TRBJ2-1; TRBD2 aligns across 11 bases. The CDR3 length is 18 residues. V dropped 1 base and J dropped 7; count of bases not matched to a gene: 12. Germline V gene data show CDR1 as SGHAT and CDR2 as FQNNGV. This CDR3 is CASSLAASGRYSSNEQFF. The CDR3 DNA reads TGTGCCAGCAGCTTAGCGGCTAGCGGGAGGTATAGTAGTAATGAGCAGTTCTTC.

The chain uses TRBV21-1 and TRBJ2-3; the table's D call, TRBD2, has no DNA check behind it. TRBV21-1 is labeled a pseudogene. This CDR3 spans 18 amino acids. The CDR3 DNA is TGTGCCAGCAGCAAAGGCCCTCGACTAGCGGGAGTCTCAGATACGCAGTATTTT. Its protein product is CASSKGPRLAGVSDTQYF.

The chain recombines TRBV19 with TRBJ2-1; D not certain. CDR1 is LNHDA and CDR2 is SQIVND in the germline V gene (reference sequence). V was clipped by 2 bases and J by 8 bases, with 4 bases between them. The length of the CDR3 is 11 residues. The CDR3 coding sequence is TGTGCCAGTAGTATACAGGATGAGCAGTTCTTC. It specifies CASSIQDEQFF.

The chain couples TRBV11-2 to TRBJ2-7; 8 bases agree with TRBD1. There are 16 residues in the CDR3. The germline V gene encodes CDR1 SGHAT and CDR2 FQNNGV. V shed 5 bases and J 1 base; nucleotides not matched to a gene: 10. CDR3 protein: CASSDPGQGRSYEQYF. CDR3 nucleotide sequence: TGTGCCAGCAGCGACCCCGGACAGGGTAGGTCCTACGAGCAGTACTTC. Combining the CDR3 with reference TRBV11-2 and TRBJ2-7 gives the whole variable domain EAGVAQSPRYKIIEKRQSVAFWCNPISGHATLYWYQQILGQGPKLLIQFQNNGVVDDSQLPKDRFSAERLKGVDSTLKIQPAKLEDSAVYLCASSDPGQGRSYEQYFGPGTRLTVT.

The rearrangement uses TRBV6-6 and TRBJ2-3; 12 nucleotides agree with TRBD2. The CDR3 loop spans 16 amino acids. V lost 4 bases, J lost 4 bases, and 6 bases stayed unmatched. From germline, CDR1 is MNHNY and CDR2 SVGAGI (reference sequence). The CDR3: CASSSQTSGSADTQYF. CDR3 sequence (DNA): TGTGCCAGCAGTTCTCAGACTAGCGGGAGTGCAGATACGCAGTATTTT.

The chain is built from TRBV2 and TRBJ2-7; 8 nucleotides match TRBD2. CDR1 is SNHLY and CDR2 is FYNNEI in the germline V gene. The junction had 11 bases not matched to a gene; V was cut back by 11 bases and J by 2 bases. This CDR3 is built from 14 residues. The CDR3 nucleotides are TGTGCCTCCACGGGGGGGAGCGGGCCCTACGAGCAGTACTTC. This encodes CASTGGSGPYEQYF.

The chain is built from TRBV11-2 and TRBJ2-2, with TRBD1 as a possible D gene (6 bases). This CDR3 region has 17 residues. Germline CDR1 SGHAT, CDR2 FQNNGV. The V gene lost 1 base and the J gene lost 10 bases, with 22 bases spanning the gap. In DNA form, the CDR3 reads TGTGCCAGCAGCTTAGTTCCCAGGGGCCCCTTAGACCAGGAGCTGTTTTTT. Amino acid sequence: CASSLVPRGPLDQELFF.

The chain recombines TRBV19 with TRBJ1-2; TRBD1 aligns across 7 bases. The germline V gene has CDR1 LNHDA and CDR2 SQIVND (reference sequence). The CDR3 sequence is 15 residues long. Trimming at V came to 5 bases and at J to 4 bases, leaving 10 bases not matched to a gene. The DNA for the CDR3 is TGTGCCAGTAGTGAAAGACAGGGACTAGGCTATGGCTACACCTTC. Translation gives CASSERQGLGYGYTF.